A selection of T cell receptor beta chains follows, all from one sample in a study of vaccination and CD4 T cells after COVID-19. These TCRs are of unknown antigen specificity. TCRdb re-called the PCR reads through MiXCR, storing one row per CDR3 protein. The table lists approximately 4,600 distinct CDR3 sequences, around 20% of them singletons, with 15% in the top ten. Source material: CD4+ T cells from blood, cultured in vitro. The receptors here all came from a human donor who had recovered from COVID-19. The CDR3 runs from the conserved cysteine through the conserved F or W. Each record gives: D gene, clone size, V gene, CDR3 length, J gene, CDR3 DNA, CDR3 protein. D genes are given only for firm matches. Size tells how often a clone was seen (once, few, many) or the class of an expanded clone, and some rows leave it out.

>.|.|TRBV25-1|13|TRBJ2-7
TGTGCCAGCAGGACTAGTGGGTCCTACGAGCAGTACTTC
CASRTSGSYEQYF
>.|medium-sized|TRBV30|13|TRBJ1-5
TGTGCCTGGAGTGTCAGGGAAAATCAGCCCCAGCATTTT
CAWSVRENQPQHF
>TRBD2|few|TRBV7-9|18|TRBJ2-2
TGTGCCAGCAGCTTGAGACTAGCGGGGATCACGAACACCGGGGAGCTGTTTTTT
CASSLRLAGITNTGELFF
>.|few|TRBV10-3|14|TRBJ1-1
TGTGCCATCAGTGACGGGGCCTTGAACACTGAAGCTTTCTTT
CAISDGALNTEAFF
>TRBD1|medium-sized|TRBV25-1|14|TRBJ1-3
TGTGCCAGCAGTGTGGCAGGGGGCGGAAACACCATATATTTT
CASSVAGGGNTIYF
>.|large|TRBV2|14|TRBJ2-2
TGTGCCAGCAGACAACAGGGAAGGACCGGGGAGCTGTTTTTT
CASRQQGRTGELFF
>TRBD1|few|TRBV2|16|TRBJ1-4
TGTGCCAGCAGTCCCTTTGGGACAGACGCCAATGAAAAACTGTTTTTT
CASSPFGTDANEKLFF
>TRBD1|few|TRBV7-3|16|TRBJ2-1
TGTGCCAGCAGCTCCACAGGGGGCGCGGGGTTCAATGAGCAGTTCTTC
CASSSTGGAGFNEQFF
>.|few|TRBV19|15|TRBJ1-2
TGTGCCAGTAGGTTCGGGGGGCCTTCTAACTATGGCTACACCTTC
CASRFGGPSNYGYTF
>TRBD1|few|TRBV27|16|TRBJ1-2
TGTGCCAGCCGAAGTTTAGGGACAGGGCTAGGGTATGGCTACACCTTC
CASRSLGTGLGYGYTF
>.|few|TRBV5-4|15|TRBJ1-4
TGTGCCAGCAGCTGGTCGACGGGGGATAATGAAAAACTGTTTTTT
CASSWSTGDNEKLFF
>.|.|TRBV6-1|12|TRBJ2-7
TGTGCCAGCAGTGAACCCGGCTACGAGCAGTACTTC
CASSEPGYEQYF
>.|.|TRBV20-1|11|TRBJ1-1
TGCAGTGCTAGAGCAGCGGCCAGGGCTTTCTTT
CSARAAARAFF
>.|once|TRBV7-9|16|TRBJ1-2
TGTGCCAGCAGCCCCGGTATTGGGGGGTCGGATGTTGGCTACACCTTC
CASSPGIGGSDVGYTF
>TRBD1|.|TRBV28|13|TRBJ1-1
TGTGCCAGCAGTCCCTTTAGGGGGCAGAAAGCTTTCTTT
CASSPFRGQKAFF
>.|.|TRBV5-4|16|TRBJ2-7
TGTGCCAGCAGCTTGCTGGGGGGCGCGGGCTCCTACGAGCAGTACTTC
CASSLLGGAGSYEQYF
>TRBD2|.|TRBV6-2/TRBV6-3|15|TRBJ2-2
TGTGCCAGCAGAACGAGCGGGGGGGCCTTCGGGGAGCTGTTTTTT
CASRTSGGAFGELFF
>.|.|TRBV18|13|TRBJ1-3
TGTGCCAGCTCACCCTCACAGGGAGACACCATATATTTT
CASSPSQGDTIYF
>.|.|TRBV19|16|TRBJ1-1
TGTGCCAGTAGTGCCCGGGGCCGGGGGGCGATCACTGAAGCTTTCTTT
CASSARGRGAITEAFF
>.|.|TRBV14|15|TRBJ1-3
TGTGCCAGCAGCCAAGATCGAGAAGCGCGAAACACCATATATTTT
CASSQDREARNTIYF
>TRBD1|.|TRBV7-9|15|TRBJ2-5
TGTGCCAGCAGCCGGGACAGGGGATCACTGGAGACCCAGTACTTC
CASSRDRGSLETQYF
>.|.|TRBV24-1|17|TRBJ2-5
TGTGCCACCAGCCCCGGGGCCAGCAGGGGATCCCAAGAGACCCAGTACTTC
CATSPGASRGSQETQYF
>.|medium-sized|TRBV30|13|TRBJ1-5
TGTGCCTGGAGGGGGGCGAGCAATCAGCCCCAGCATTTT
CAWRGASNQPQHF
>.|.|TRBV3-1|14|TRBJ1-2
TGTGCCAGCAGCCCCCGAGGGGGAAACTATGGCTACACCTTC
CASSPRGGNYGYTF
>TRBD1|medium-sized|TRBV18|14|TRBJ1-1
TGTGCCAGCTCATCCGGGACAGGGTCGGTGGAAGCTTTCTTT
CASSSGTGSVEAFF
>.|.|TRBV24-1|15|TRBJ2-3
TGTGCCACCAGTGATAATAGGGGGACGAGGGATACGCAGTATTTT
CATSDNRGTRDTQYF
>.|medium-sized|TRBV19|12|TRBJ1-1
TGTGCCAGTAGGTATGCAAACACTGAAGCTTTCTTT
CASRYANTEAFF
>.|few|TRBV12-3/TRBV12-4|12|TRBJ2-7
TGTGCCAGCAGCCCCGGACAGTACGAGCAGTACTTC
CASSPGQYEQYF
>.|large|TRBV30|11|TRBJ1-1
TGTGCCTGGAGTCCATCTCGAGAAGCTTTCTTT
CAWSPSREAFF
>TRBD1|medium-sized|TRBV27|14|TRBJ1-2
TGTGCCAGCAGTTTAAAGGGGGCAAGCTATGGCTACACCTTC
CASSLKGASYGYTF
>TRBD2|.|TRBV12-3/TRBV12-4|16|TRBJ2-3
TGTGCCAGCAGTTCTTTAGCGGGGGGGCCAGGAGATACGCAGTATTTT
CASSSLAGGPGDTQYF
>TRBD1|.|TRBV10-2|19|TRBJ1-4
TGCGCCAGCAGTAGCCAATATTACGCCCCGGACAGGAGTAATGAAAAACTGTTTTTT
CASSSQYYAPDRSNEKLFF
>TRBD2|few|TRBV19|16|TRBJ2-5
TGTGCCAGTAGTATAGGACTAGCGGGGGGCCAAGAGACCCAGTACTTC
CASSIGLAGGQETQYF
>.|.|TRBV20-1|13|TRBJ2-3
TGCAGTGCTAGAGAGGGAGTAACAGATACGCAGTATTTT
CSAREGVTDTQYF
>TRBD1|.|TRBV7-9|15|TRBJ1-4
TGTGCCAGCAGCCCAGACAGGGGCCGGGGAGAAAAACTGTTTTTT
CASSPDRGRGEKLFF
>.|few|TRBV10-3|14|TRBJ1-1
TGTGCCATCAGTGCCCAGTCGAGGAACACTGAAGCTTTCTTT
CAISAQSRNTEAFF
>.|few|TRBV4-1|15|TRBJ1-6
TGCGCCAGCAGCCGGATCGACAGCGGGAATTCACCCCTCCACTTT
CASSRIDSGNSPLHF
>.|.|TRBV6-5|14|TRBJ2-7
TGTGCCAGCCAGTTAAGTCGGGGGAACTACGAGCAGTACTTC
CASQLSRGNYEQYF
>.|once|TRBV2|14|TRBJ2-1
TGTGCCACCTCCGCCAGCGAGGGTTACAATGAGCAGTTCTTC
CATSASEGYNEQFF
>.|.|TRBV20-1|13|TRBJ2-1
TGCAGTGGGATGGGGGGTAGCAACAATGAGCAGTTCTTC
CSGMGGSNNEQFF
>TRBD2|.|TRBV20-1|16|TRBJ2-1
TGCAGTGCTAGACTAGCGGGGGGACAATCCTACAATGAGCAGTTCTTC
CSARLAGGQSYNEQFF
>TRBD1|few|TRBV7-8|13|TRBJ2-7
TGTGCCAGCAGCAGGGACAGGCAAGGCGAGCAGTACTTC
CASSRDRQGEQYF
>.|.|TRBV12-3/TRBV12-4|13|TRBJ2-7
TGTGCCAGCAGTTCGGGACGGAACTACGAGCAGTACTTC
CASSSGRNYEQYF
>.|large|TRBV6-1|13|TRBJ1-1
TGTGCCAGCAGCTCACAAGTGAACACTGAAGCTTTCTTT
CASSSQVNTEAFF
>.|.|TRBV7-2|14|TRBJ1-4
TGTGCCAGCAGCTTAGACAGCCTAAGGGAAAAACTGTTTTTT
CASSLDSLREKLFF
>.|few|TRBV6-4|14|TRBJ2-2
TGTGCCAGCAGCGGGACACCGGGGACCGGGGAGCTGTTTTTT
CASSGTPGTGELFF
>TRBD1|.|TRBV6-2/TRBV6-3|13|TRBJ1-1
TGTGCCAGCAGACGGACAGGGAACACTGAAGCTTTCTTT
CASRRTGNTEAFF
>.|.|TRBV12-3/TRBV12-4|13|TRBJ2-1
TGTGCCAGCGGCAAGCTACTGAATTCGGAGCAGTTCTTC
CASGKLLNSEQFF
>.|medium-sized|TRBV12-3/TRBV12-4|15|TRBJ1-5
TGTGCCAGCAGTTTAACCGAATGGGGCAATCAGCCCCAGCATTTT
CASSLTEWGNQPQHF